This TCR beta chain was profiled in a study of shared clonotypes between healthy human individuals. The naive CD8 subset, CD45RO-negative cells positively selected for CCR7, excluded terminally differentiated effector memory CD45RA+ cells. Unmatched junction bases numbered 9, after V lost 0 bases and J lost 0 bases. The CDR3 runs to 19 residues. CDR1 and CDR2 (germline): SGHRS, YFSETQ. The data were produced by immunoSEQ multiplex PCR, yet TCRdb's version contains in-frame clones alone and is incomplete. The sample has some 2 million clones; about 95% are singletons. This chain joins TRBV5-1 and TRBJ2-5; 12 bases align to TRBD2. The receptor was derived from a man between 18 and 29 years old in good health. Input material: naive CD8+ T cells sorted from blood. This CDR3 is CASSLAMTSGGRYQETQYF. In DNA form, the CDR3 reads TGCGCCAGCAGCTTGGCCATGACTAGCGGGGGCCGCTACCAAGAGACCCAGTACTTC.